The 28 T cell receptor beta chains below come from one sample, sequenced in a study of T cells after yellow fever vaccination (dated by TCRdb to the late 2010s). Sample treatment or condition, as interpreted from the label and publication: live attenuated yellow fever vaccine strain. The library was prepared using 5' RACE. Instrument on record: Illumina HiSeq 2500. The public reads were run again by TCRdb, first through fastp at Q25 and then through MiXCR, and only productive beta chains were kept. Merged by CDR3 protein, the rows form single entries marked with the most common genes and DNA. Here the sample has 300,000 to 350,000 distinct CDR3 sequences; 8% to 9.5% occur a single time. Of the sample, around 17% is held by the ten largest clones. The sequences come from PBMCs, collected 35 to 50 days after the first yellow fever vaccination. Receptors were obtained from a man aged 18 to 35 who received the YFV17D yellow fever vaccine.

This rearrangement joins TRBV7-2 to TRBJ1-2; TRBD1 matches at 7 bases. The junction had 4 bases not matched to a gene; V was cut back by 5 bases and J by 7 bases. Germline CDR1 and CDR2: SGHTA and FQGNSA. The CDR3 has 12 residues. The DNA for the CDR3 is TGTGCCAGCAGCAGCGACAGGGCTGGCTACACCTTC. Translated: CASSSDRAGYTF.

CDR3 region: CASSFYAEETQYF. The CDR3 DNA is TGCGCCAGCAGCTTTTACGCAGAAGAGACCCAGTACTTC. V usage is TRBV5-1 and J usage is TRBJ2-5; no firm D call. Looked up from germline, CDR1 is SGHRS and CDR2 is YFSETQ. V lost 2 bases to trimming and J lost 3 bases, with 8 bases between them. This CDR3 is built from 13 residues.

In nucleotides, the CDR3 is TGCGCCAGCAGCTTGGAGGCTAGCGGCGAGCAGTACGTC. This sequence encodes CASSLEASGEQYV. The chain is built from TRBV5-1 and TRBJ2-7; TRBD2 agrees at 7 bases. The germline gives CDR1 SGHRS, CDR2 YFSETQ. V shed 0 bases, J shed 6 bases, and the junction held 3 bases outside the gene matches. CDR3 length equals 13 residues.

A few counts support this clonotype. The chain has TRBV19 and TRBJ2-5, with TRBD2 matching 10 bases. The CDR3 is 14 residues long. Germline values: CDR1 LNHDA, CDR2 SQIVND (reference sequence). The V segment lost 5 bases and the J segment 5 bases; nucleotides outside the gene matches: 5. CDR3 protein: CASSASGGGETQYF. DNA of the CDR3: TGTGCCAGTAGTGCTAGCGGGGGAGGGGAGACCCAGTACTTC.

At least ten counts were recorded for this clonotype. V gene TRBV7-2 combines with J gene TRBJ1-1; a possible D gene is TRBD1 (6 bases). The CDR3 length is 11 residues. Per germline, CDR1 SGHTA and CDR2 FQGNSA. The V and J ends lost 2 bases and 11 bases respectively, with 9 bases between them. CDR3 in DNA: TGTGCCAGCAGCTTACGGGGGGCCGCTTTCTTT. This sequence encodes CASSLRGAAFF.

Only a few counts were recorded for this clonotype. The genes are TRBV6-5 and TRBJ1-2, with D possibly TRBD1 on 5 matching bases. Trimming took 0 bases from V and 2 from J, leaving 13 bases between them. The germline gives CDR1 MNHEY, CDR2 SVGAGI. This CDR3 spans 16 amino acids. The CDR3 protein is CASSYSGDGGNYGYTF. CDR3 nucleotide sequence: TGTGCCAGCAGTTACTCTGGGGACGGGGGAAACTATGGCTACACCTTC.

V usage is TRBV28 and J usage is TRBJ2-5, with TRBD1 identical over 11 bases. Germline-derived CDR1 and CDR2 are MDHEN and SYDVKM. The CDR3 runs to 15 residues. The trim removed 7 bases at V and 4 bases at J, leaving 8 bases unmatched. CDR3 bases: TGTGCCAGCAACCTTCCGGGACAGGGGGGAGAGACCCAGTACTTC. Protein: CASNLPGQGGETQYF.

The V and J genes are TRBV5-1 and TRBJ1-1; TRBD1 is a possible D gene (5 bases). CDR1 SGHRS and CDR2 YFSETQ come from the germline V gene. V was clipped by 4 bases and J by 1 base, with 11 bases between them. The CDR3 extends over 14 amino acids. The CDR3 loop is CASSTRQPNTEAFF. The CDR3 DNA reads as TGCGCCAGCAGCACCCGACAGCCGAACACTGAAGCTTTCTTT.

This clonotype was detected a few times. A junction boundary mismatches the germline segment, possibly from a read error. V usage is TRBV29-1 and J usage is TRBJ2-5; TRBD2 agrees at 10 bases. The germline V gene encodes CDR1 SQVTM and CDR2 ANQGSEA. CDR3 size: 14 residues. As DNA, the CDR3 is TGCAGCGTTGGAGCGGGGGGGATACAAGAGAACCAGTACTTC. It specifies CSVGAGGIQENQYF.

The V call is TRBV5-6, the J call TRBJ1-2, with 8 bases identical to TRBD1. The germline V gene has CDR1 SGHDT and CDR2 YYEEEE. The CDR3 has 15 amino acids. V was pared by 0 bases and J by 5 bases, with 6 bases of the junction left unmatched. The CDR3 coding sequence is TGTGCCAGCAGCTTGGTTACAGGGGGAGGGTATGGCTACACCTTC. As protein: CASSLVTGGGYGYTF. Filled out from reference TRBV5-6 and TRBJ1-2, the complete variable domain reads DAGVTQSPTHLIKTRGQQVTLRCSPKSGHDTVSWYQQALGQGPQFIFQYYEEEERQRGNFPDRFSGHQFPNYSSELNVNALLLGDSALYLCASSLVTGGGYGYTFGSGTRLTVV.

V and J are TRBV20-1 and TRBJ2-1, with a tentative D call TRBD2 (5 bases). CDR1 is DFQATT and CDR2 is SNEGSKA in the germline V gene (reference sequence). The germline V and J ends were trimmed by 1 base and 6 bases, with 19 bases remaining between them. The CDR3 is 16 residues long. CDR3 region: CSARGPGIRAVNEQFF. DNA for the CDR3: TGCAGTGCTAGAGGACCGGGAATAAGGGCGGTCAATGAGCAGTTCTTC.

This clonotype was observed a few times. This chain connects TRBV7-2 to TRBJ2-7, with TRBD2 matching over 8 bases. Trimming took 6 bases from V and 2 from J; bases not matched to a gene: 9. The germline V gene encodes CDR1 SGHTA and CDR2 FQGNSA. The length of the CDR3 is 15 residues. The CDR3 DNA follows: TGTGCCAGCAGTTTATCCCGGGGGGGTCCCTACGAGCAGTACGTC. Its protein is CASSLSRGGPYEQYV.

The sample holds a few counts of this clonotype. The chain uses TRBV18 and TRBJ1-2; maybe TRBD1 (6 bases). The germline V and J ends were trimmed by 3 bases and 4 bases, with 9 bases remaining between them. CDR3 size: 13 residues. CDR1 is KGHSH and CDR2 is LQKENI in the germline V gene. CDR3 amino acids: CASSPGALYGYTF. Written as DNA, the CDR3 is TGTGCCAGCTCACCGGGGGCTCTCTATGGCTACACCTTC.

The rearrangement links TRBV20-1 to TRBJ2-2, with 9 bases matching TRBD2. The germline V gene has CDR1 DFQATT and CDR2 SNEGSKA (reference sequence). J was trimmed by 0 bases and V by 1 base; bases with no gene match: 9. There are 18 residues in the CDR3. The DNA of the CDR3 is TGCAGTGCTAGAGGATGGAATAGCGGGGGCCCGAACACCGGGGAGCTGTTTTTT. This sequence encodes CSARGWNSGGPNTGELFF.

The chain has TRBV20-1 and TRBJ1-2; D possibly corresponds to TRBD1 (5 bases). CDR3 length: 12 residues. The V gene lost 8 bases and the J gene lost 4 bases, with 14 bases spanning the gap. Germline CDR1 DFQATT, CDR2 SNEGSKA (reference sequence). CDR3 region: CSILRDLYGYTF. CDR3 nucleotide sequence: TGCAGTATCCTCCGGGACCTCTATGGCTACACCTTC.

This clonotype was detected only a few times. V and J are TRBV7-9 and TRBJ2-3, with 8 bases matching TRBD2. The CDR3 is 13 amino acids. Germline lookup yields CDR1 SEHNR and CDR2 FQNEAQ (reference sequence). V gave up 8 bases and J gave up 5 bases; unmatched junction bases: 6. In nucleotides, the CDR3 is TGTGCCAGCGAGGCGGGGGGTGAAGATACGCAGTATTTT. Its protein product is CASEAGGEDTQYF.

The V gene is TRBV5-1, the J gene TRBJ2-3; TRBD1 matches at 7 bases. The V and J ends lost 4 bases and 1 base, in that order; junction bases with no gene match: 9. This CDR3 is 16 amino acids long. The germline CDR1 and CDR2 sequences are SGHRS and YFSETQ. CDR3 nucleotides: TGCGCCAGCAGCCCCCAAGGGGGCGCAGGCACAGATACGCAGTATTTT. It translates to CASSPQGGAGTDTQYF.

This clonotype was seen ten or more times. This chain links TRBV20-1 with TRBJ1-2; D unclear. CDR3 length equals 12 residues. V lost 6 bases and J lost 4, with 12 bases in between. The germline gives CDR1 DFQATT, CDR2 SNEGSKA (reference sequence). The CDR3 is CSAIPEAYGYTF. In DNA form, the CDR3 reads TGCAGTGCGATTCCCGAGGCCTATGGCTACACCTTC.

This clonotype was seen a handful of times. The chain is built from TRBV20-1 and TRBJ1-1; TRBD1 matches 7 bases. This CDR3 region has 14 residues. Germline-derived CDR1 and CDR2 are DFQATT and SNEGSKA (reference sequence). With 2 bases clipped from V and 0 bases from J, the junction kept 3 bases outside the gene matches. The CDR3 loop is CSARNRGMNTEAFF. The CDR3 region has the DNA TGCAGTGCTAGAAACAGGGGAATGAACACTGAAGCTTTCTTT.

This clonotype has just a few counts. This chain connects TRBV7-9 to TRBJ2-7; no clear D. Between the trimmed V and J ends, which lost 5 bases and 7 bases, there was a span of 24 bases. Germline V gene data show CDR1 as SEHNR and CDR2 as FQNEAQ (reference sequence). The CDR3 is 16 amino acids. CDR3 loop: CASSPDPGSRFSEQYV. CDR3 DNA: TGTGCCAGCAGCCCCGACCCGGGCAGCCGTTTTAGTGAGCAGTACGTC.

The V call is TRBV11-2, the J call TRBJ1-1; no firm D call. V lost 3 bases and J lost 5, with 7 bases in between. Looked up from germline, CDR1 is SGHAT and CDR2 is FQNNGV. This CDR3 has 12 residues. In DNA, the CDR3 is TGTGCCAGCAGCTTTGGGGAAACTGAAGCTTTCTTT. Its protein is CASSFGETEAFF.

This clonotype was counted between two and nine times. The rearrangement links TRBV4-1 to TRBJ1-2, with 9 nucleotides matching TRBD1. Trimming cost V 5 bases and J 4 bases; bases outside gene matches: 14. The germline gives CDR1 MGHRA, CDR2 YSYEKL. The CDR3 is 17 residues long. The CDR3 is CASSTLISTGGRYGYTF. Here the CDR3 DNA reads TGCGCCAGCAGCACACTAATTTCGACAGGGGGTCGCTATGGCTACACCTTC.

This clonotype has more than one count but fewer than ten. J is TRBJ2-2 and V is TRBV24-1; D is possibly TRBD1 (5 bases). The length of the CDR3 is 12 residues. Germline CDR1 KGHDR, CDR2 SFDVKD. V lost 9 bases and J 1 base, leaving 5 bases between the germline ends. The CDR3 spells CATGQNTGELFF. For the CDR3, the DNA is TGTGCCACCGGACAGAACACCGGGGAGCTGTTTTTT.

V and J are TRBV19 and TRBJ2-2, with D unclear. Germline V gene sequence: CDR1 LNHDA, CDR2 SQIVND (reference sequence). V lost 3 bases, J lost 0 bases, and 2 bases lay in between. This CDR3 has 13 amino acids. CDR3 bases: TGTGCCAGTAGTATCACGAACACCGGGGAGCTGTTTTTT. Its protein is CASSITNTGELFF.

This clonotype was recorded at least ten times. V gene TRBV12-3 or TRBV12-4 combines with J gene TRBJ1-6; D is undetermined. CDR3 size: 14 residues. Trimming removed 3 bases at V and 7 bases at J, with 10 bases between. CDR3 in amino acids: CASSLGTPNSPLHF. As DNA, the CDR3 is TGTGCCAGCAGTTTGGGTACGCCCAATTCACCCCTCCACTTT.

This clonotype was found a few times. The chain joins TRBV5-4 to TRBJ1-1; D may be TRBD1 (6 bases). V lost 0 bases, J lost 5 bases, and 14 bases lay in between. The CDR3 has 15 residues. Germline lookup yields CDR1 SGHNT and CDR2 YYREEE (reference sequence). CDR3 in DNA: TGTGCCAGCAGCTTGGGACGGGGGCGACAAACTGAAGCTTTCTTT. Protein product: CASSLGRGRQTEAFF. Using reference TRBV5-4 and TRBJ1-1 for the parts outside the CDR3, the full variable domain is ETGVTQSPTHLIKTRGQQVTLRCSSQSGHNTVSWYQQALGQGPQFIFQYYREEENGRGNFPPRFSGLQFPNYSSELNVNALELDDSALYLCASSLGRGRQTEAFFGQGTRLTVV.

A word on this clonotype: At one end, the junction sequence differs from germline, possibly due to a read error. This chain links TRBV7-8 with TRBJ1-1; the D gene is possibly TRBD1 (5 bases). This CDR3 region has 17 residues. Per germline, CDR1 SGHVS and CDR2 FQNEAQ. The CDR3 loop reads CASSSGTRAPTRTEAIF. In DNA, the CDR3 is TGTGCCAGCAGCTCGGGGACCAGGGCCCCTACAAGGACTGAAGCTATCTTT.

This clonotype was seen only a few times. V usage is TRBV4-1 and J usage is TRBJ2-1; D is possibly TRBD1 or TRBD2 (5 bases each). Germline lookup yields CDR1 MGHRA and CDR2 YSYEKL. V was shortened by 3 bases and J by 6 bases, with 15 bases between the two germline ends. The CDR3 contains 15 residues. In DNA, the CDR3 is TGCGCCAGCAGCCATCCTCTACCGGGGACCAATGAGCAGTTCTTC. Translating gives CASSHPLPGTNEQFF.